This is a list of T cell receptor beta chains from one sample in a study of blood T cell repertoires in COVID-19. Assay: immunoSEQ multiplex PCR; the TCRdb copy retains only in-frame clones and omits some. The sample consists of approximately 350,000 clones, around 88% of them appearing once. Sequencing was performed on peripheral blood. These receptors came from a man between 25 and 39 years old with active or convalescent COVID-19. CDR3s include the opening cysteine and the closing phenylalanine or tryptophan. The D gene is left open where the match is weak. Clone size, where shown, is once, few, many, or a class for clones that have expanded.

clone_size | d_call | j_call | cdr3_length | v_call | cdr3_nt | cdr3_aa
NA | NA | TRBJ1-5 | 13 | TRBV7-8 | TGTGCCAGCAGCCCCGGTGGCAATCAGCCCCAGCATTTT | CASSPGGNQPQHF
NA | NA | TRBJ1-1 | 12 | TRBV7-8 | TGTGCCAGCTACAAATTGAACACTGAAGCTTTCTTT | CASYKLNTEAFF
NA | NA | TRBJ2-7 | 17 | TRBV27 | TGTGCCAGCAGTCAACGGCTCCGGGCTAGCGCTTCCTACGAGCAGTACTTC | CASSQRLRASASYEQYF
NA | NA | TRBJ2-3 | 13 | TRBV3-1/TRBV3-2 | TGTGCCAGCAGGGGCGGGGTCACAGATACGCAGTATTTT | CASRGGVTDTQYF
NA | TRBD2 | TRBJ2-5 | 14 | TRBV28 | TGTGCCAGCAGTATAGCGGGAGGGCCGGGGACCCAGTACTTC | CASSIAGGPGTQYF
many | NA | TRBJ2-7 | 12 | TRBV15 | TGTGCCACCAGCAGCACAGGACGCGAGCAGTACTTC | CATSSTGREQYF
NA | NA | TRBJ2-2 | 19 | TRBV18 | TGTGCCAGCTCACCCGCTGGGGGACTGATTGGGCTATCCTCCGGGGAGCTGTTTTTT | CASSPAGGLIGLSSGELFF
NA | TRBD1 | TRBJ2-6 | 17 | TRBV18 | TGTGCCAGCTCACCAATCGGACAGGCAACTGGGGCCAACGTCCTGACTTTC | CASSPIGQATGANVLTF
NA | TRBD2 | TRBJ2-3 | 15 | TRBV4-1 | TGCGCCAGCAGCCAAATGGGACTAGTAGCAGATACGCAGTATTTT | CASSQMGLVADTQYF
few | NA | TRBJ1-1 | 14 | TRBV5-1 | TGCGCCAGCAGCTTGGCAGGGGCAGGCACTGAAGCTTTCTTT | CASSLAGAGTEAFF
NA | NA | TRBJ2-1 | 18 | TRBV6-2/TRBV6-3 | TGTGCCAGCAGTACTTGGACGATCGCCGGGACATTGCACAATGAGCAGTTCTTC | CASSTWTIAGTLHNEQFF
NA | NA | TRBJ1-5 | 14 | TRBV6-5 | TGTGCCAGCAGGGGCCAGCCTAGCAATCAGCCCCAGCATTTT | CASRGQPSNQPQHF
NA | NA | TRBJ1-5 | 12 | TRBV30 | TGTGCCTGGAGTAGAGGTTATCAGCCCCAGCATTTT | CAWSRGYQPQHF
NA | NA | TRBJ2-7 | 15 | TRBV6-5 | TGTGCCAGCACCTATCAGCATCAGGGCCAGTACGAGCAGTACTTC | CASTYQHQGQYEQYF
NA | NA | TRBJ1-3 | 17 | TRBV19 | TGTGCCAGTAGTATACAGTCTGCCGCGGGCTCTGGAAACACCATATATTTT | CASSIQSAAGSGNTIYF
NA | TRBD2 | TRBJ2-1 | 14 | TRBV7-3 | TGTGCCAGCAGCCTAGGGGGACTAGGGCATGAGCAGTTCTTC | CASSLGGLGHEQFF
NA | TRBD2 | TRBJ2-7 | 15 | TRBV3-1/TRBV3-2 | TGTGCCAGCAGCCAAGTAGCGGGAGGTGCCTACGAGCAGTACTTC | CASSQVAGGAYEQYF
once | TRBD2 | TRBJ2-7 | 16 | TRBV28 | TGTGCCAGCAGTTTAATGGGGCTAGCGGGAACCTACGAGCAGTACTTC | CASSLMGLAGTYEQYF
NA | NA | TRBJ1-5 | 16 | TRBV4-3 | TGCGCCAGCAGCCAAGATTGGGTAGACTTGGATCAGCCCCAGCATTTT | CASSQDWVDLDQPQHF
NA | TRBD1 | TRBJ1-2 | 17 | TRBV5-1 | TGCGCCAGCAGCTTGGGGGGGACAGTGGAGGTCAACTATGGCTACACCTTC | CASSLGGTVEVNYGYTF
NA | NA | TRBJ1-1 | 12 | TRBV28 | TGTGCCAGCAGTTTACAGCAGCGAGAGGCTTTCTTT | CASSLQQREAFF
once | NA | TRBJ2-7 | 17 | TRBV4-3 | TGCGCCAGCAGCCAAGATAGGGGAGGAGCTCTTCCCTACGAGCAGTACTTC | CASSQDRGGALPYEQYF
NA | NA | TRBJ1-2 | 14 | TRBV5-4 | TGTGCCAGCAGCCCCCCGGGGTTGGTAGGTGGCTACACCTTC | CASSPPGLVGGYTF
NA | TRBD2 | TRBJ2-7 | 14 | TRBV28 | TGTGCCAGCAGTCTAGCGGGAGACACCTACGGGCAGTACTTC | CASSLAGDTYGQYF
few | NA | TRBJ2-7 | 14 | TRBV19 | TGTGCCAGCGCTTCGGGACTGGATACCTACGAGCAGTACTTC | CASASGLDTYEQYF
NA | TRBD1 | TRBJ1-4 | 13 | TRBV2 | TGTGCCAGTCGGACAGGGTATAATGAAAAACTGTTTTTT | CASRTGYNEKLFF
once | NA | TRBJ1-2 | 11 | TRBV11-2 | TGTGCCAGCAGCTTATTAGATGGCTACACCTTC | CASSLLDGYTF
NA | TRBD1 | TRBJ2-7 | 13 | TRBV14 | TGTGCCAGCAGCCTTCAGGGGGCGGGCGAGCAGTACTTC | CASSLQGAGEQYF
NA | NA | TRBJ1-6 | 13 | TRBV21-1 | TGTGCCAGCAGATTGTTGGCTAATTCACCCCTCCACTTT | CASRLLANSPLHF
NA | TRBD2 | TRBJ2-5 | 17 | TRBV6-2/TRBV6-3 | TGTGCCAGCAGCCTGGGACTAGCGGGAGGACTGGGGGAGACCCAGTACTTC | CASSLGLAGGLGETQYF
few | NA | TRBJ2-1 | 16 | TRBV4-1 | TGCGCCAGCAGCCCAGGGGTCCTAATGGATTACAATGAGCAGTTCTTC | CASSPGVLMDYNEQFF
few | NA | TRBJ1-3 | 15 | TRBV7-2 | TGTGCCAGCAGCTCCCGCAGGGACTTCGGAAACACCATATATTTT | CASSSRRDFGNTIYF
NA | NA | TRBJ1-6 | 15 | TRBV19 | TGTGCCAGTAGCCGATACAGGGCTGGGGATTCACCCCTCCACTTT | CASSRYRAGDSPLHF
NA | NA | TRBJ2-5 | 11 | TRBV30 | TGTGCCTGGTACGGGGGAGAGACCCAGTACTTC | CAWYGGETQYF
NA | TRBD1 | TRBJ2-7 | 12 | TRBV12-3/TRBV12-4 | TGTGCCAGCAGTTCGACAGGGGGGAGGCAGTACTTC | CASSSTGGRQYF
few | TRBD2 | TRBJ2-1 | 16 | TRBV25-1 | TGTGCCAGCAGTGAAGGGAGGACTAGCGGGGGCGATGAGCAGTTCTTC | CASSEGRTSGGDEQFF
NA | NA | TRBJ1-2 | 12 | TRBV19 | TGTGCCAGTAGAGGCGGCACATATGGCTACACCTTC | CASRGGTYGYTF
NA | TRBD2 | TRBJ2-3 | 20 | TRBV4-2 | TGTGCCAGCAGCCCCCAACCAACCGGGACTAGCGGGGGGGACGAGGATACGCAGTATTTT | CASSPQPTGTSGGDEDTQYF
NA | NA | TRBJ1-2 | 12 | TRBV10-3 | TGTGCCATCACCGACAGAGGAGATGGCTACACCTTC | CAITDRGDGYTF
NA | TRBD1 | TRBJ2-5 | 14 | TRBV29-1 | TGCAGCGTGGACCTGGTTACAGGGGGAGAGACCCAGTACTTC | CSVDLVTGGETQYF
NA | NA | TRBJ1-2 | 15 | TRBV4-1 | TGCGCTAGCAGCCAAAAAGGGCAGGGCTACTATGGCTACACCTTC | CASSQKGQGYYGYTF
few | NA | TRBJ2-2 | 17 | TRBV27 | TGTGCCAGCAGTTTCGACAGGATCCAACTACTCACCGGGGAGCTGTTTTTT | CASSFDRIQLLTGELFF
NA | TRBD1 | TRBJ2-7 | 12 | TRBV15 | TGTGCCACCAGCCGGGACAGGCTCGGGCAGTACTTC | CATSRDRLGQYF
NA | TRBD2 | TRBJ2-1 | 16 | TRBV24-1 | TGTGCCACCAGTGAGCTTACTAGCGGCCCATACAATGAGCAGTTCTTC | CATSELTSGPYNEQFF
NA | TRBD1 | TRBJ1-1 | 15 | TRBV7-3 | TGTGCCAGCAGCCCGCGGGCAGGGGGCAGGACTGAAGCTTTCTTT | CASSPRAGGRTEAFF
once | NA | TRBJ2-6 | 15 | TRBV6-5 | TGTGCCACTAACAGGGATCTCACTGGGGCCAACGTCCTGACTTTC | CATNRDLTGANVLTF
NA | TRBD2 | TRBJ2-2 | 16 | TRBV24-1 | TGTGCCACCAGTGATCCCGGACTAGTCGGGACCGGGGAGCTGTTTTTT | CATSDPGLVGTGELFF
NA | NA | TRBJ1-2 | 11 | TRBV6-2/TRBV6-3 | TGTGCCAGCAGCCTAGGGAGTGGCTACACCTTC | CASSLGSGYTF
NA | NA | TRBJ1-2 | 13 | TRBV3-1/TRBV3-2 | TGTGCCAGCAGCCTTGGAGGCGTGAGTGGCTACACCTTC | CASSLGGVSGYTF
NA | NA | TRBJ1-1 | 13 | TRBV5-1 | TGCGCCAGCAGGAGGGAGGTGAACACTGAAGCTTTCTTT | CASRREVNTEAFF
NA | NA | TRBJ2-1 | 14 | TRBV19 | TGTGCCAGTAGGAGTCGGAGCTCCTACAATGAGCAGTTCTTC | CASRSRSSYNEQFF
NA | NA | TRBJ2-6 | 19 | TRBV12-5 | TGTGCTAGTGGTCCCCCAAGGCAGGGGATATCCCCAGGGGCCAACGTCCTGACTTTC | CASGPPRQGISPGANVLTF
NA | NA | TRBJ2-5 | 14 | TRBV6-2/TRBV6-3 | TGTGCCAGCAGTTACGTGGGGCAGCTTGGAACCCAGTACTTC | CASSYVGQLGTQYF
NA | TRBD1 | TRBJ1-4 | 14 | TRBV30 | TGTGCCTGCGGGACAGGCGCAACTAATGAAAAACTGTTTTTT | CACGTGATNEKLFF